Sequencing of this T cell receptor (beta chain) was carried out in a study of early T cells in non-severe SARS-CoV-2 infection. Study at large: Investigators sequenced bulk RNA drawn from unsorted whole blood, and chains remained unpaired.

As part of library construction, unique molecular identifiers were attached to individual cDNA molecules. TCRdb recomputed calls from the 5' RACE reads with MiXCR, one row per CDR3 protein. This sample carries 42,000 or so distinct CDR3 sequences, roughly 12% of them seen once, and the ten largest clones take 20% to 25%. Germline V gene data show CDR1 as LGHDT and CDR2 as YNNKEL (reference sequence). The CDR3 is 15 residues long. Trimming took 4 bases from V and 1 from J; bases not matched to a gene: 0. The receptor was derived from an adult who was a healthcare worker with PCR-confirmed SARS-CoV-2 infection or an uninfected control (not recorded which). The chain combines TRBV3-1 with TRBJ2-5; 13 bases are shared with TRBD2. The sample taken for sequencing was whole blood. CDR3 DNA: TGTGCCAGCAGCCGACTAGCGGGGGGCCAAGAGACCCAGTACTTC. Translating gives CASSRLAGGQETQYF.